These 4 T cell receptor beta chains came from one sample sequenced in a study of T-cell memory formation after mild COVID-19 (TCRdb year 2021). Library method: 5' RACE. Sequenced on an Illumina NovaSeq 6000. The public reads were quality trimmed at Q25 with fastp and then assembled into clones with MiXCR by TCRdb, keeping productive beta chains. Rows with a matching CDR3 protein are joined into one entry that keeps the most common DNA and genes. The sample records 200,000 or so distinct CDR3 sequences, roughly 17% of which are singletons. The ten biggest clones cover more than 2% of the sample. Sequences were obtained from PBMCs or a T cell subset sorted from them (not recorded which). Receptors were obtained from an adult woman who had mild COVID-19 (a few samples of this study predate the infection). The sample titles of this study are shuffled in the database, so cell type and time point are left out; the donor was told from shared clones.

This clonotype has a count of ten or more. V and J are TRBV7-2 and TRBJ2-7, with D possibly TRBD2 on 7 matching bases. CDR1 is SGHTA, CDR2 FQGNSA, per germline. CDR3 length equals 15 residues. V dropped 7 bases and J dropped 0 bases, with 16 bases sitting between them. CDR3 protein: CASTRGGDSSYEQYF. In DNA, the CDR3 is TGTGCCAGCACCCGAGGGGGGGATAGCTCCTACGAGCAGTACTTC.

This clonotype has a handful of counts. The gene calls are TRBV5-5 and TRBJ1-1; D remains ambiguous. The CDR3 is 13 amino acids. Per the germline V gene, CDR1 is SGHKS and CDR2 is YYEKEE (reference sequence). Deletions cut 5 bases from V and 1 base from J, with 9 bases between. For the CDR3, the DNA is TGTGCCAGCAGGGTGGGTTCGAACACTGAAGCTTTCTTT. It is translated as CASRVGSNTEAFF.

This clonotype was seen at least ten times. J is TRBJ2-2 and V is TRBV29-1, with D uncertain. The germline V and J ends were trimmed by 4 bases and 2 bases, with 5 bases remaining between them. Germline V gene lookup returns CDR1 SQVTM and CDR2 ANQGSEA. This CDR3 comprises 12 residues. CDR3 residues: CSVGQNTGELFF. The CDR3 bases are TGCAGCGTTGGACAAAACACCGGGGAGCTGTTTTTT.

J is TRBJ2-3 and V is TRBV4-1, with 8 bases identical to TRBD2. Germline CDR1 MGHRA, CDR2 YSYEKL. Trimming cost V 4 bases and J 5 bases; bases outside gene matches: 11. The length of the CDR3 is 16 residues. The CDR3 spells CASSPRHLAGKDTQYF. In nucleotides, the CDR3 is TGCGCCAGCAGCCCCCGGCACCTAGCGGGTAAAGATACGCAGTATTTT.